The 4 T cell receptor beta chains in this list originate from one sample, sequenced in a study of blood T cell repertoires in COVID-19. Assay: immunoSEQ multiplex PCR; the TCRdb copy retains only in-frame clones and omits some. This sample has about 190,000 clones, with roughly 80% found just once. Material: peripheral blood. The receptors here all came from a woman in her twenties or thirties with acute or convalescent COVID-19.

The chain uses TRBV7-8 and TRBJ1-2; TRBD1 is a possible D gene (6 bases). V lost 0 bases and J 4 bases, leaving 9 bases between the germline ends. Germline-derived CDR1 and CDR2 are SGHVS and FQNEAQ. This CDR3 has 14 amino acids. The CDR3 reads CASSLADSRYGYTF. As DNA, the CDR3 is TGTGCCAGCAGCTTAGCGGACAGCCGCTATGGCTACACCTTC.

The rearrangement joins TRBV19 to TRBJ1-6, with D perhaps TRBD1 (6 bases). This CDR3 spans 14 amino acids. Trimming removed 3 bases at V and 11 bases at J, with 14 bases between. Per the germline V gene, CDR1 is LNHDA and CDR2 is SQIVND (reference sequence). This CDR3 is CASSMGALDPPLHF. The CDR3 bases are TGTGCCAGTAGTATGGGGGCATTAGACCCACCCCTCCACTTT.

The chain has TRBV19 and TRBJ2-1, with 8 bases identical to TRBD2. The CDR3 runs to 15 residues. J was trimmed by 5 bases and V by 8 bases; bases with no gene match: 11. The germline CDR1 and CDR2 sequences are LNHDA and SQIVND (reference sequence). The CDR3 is CASFKFERGNNEQFF. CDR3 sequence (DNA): TGTGCCAGTTTTAAATTTGAGCGGGGGAACAATGAGCAGTTCTTC.

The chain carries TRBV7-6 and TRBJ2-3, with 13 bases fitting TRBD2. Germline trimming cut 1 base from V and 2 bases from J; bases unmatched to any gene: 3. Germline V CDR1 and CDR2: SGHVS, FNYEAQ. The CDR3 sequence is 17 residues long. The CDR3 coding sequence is TGTGCCAGCAGCTTAGTGGGACTAGCGGGACTCACAGATACGCAGTATTTT. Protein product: CASSLVGLAGLTDTQYF. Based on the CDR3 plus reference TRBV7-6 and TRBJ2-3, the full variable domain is GAGVSQSPRYKVTKRGQDVALRCDPISGHVSLYWYRQALGQGPEFLTYFNYEAQQDKSGLPNDRFSAERPEGSISTLTIQRTEQRDSAMYRCASSLVGLAGLTDTQYFGPGTRLTVL.